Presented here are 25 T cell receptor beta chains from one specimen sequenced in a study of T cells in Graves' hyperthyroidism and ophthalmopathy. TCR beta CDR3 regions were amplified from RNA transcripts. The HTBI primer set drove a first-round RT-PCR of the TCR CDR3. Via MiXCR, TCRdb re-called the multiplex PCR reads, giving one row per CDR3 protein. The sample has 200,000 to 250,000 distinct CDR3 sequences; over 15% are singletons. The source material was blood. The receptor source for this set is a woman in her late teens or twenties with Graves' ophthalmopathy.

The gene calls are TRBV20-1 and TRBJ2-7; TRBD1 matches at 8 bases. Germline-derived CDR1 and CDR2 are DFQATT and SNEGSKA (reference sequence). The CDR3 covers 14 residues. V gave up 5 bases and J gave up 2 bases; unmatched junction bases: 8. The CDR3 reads CSARLQGAPYEQYF. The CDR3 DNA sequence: TGCAGTGCTCGACTGCAGGGGGCGCCCTACGAGCAGTACTTC.

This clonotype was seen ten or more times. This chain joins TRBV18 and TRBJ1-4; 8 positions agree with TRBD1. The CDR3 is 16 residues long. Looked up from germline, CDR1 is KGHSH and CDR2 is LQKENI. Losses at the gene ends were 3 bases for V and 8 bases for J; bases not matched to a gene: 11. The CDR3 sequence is CASSPLRDRTSEKLFF. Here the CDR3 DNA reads TGTGCCAGCTCACCCCTGAGGGACAGGACGAGCGAAAAACTGTTTTTT.

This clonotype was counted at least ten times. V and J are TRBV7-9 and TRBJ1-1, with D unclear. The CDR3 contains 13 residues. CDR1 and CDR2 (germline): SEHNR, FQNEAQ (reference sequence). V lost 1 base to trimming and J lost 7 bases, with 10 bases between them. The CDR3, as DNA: TGTGCCAGCAGCTTAGATTTCGGGGTTGAAGCTTTCTTT. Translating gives CASSLDFGVEAFF.

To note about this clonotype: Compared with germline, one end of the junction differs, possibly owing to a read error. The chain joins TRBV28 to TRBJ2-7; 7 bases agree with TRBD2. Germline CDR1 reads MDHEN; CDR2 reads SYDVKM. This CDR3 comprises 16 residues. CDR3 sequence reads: CASSLYTGDYVYGQYF. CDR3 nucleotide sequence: TGTGCCAGCAGTCTTTATACGGGGGACTATGTATACGGGCAGTACTTC.

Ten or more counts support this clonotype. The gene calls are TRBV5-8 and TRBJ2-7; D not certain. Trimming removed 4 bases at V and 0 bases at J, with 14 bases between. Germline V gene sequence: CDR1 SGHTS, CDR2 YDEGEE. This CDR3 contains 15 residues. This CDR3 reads CASSPKALFSYEQYF. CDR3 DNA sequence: TGTGCCAGCAGCCCCAAGGCACTTTTCTCCTACGAGCAGTACTTC.

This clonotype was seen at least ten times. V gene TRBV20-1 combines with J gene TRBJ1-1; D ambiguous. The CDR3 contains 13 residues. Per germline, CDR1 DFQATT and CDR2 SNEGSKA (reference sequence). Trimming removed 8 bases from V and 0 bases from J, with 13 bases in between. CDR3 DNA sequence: TGCAGTCCCTCGATGGGAGTGAACACTGAAGCTTTCTTT. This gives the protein CSPSMGVNTEAFF.

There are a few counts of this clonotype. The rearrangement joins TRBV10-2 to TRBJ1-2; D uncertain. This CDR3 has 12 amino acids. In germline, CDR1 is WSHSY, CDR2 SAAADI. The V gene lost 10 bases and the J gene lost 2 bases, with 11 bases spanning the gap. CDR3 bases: TGCGCCACCCAGCGGGAGAACTATGGCTACACCTTC. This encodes CATQRENYGYTF.

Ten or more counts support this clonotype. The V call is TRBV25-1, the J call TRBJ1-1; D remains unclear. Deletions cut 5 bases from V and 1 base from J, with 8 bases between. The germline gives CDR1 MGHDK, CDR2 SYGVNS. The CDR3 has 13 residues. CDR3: CASSMSTNTEAFF. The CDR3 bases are TGTGCCAGCAGTATGAGCACGAACACTGAAGCTTTCTTT.

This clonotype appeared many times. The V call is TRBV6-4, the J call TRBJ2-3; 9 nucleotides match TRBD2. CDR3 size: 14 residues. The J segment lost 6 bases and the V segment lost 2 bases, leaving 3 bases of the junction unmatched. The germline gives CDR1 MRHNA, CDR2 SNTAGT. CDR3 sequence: CASSDGGGADTQYF. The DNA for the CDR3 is TGTGCCAGCAGTGACGGCGGGGGGGCCGATACGCAGTATTTT.

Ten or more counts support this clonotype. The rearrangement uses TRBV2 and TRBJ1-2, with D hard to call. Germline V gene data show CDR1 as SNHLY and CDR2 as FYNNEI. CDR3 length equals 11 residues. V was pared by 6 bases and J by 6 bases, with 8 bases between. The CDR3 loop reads CASSAEDGYTF. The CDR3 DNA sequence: TGTGCCAGCAGCGCGGAAGATGGCTACACCTTC.

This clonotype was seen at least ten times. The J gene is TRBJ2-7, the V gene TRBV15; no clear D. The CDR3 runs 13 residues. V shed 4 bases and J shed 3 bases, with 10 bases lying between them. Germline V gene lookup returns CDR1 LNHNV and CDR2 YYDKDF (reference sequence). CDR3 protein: CATSNGRNYEQYF. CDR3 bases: TGTGCCACCAGCAATGGGCGTAACTACGAGCAGTACTTC.

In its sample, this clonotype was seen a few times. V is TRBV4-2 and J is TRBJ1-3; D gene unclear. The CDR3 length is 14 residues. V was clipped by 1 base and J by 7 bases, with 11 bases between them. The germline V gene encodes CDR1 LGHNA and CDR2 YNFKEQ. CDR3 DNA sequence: TGTGCCAGCAGCCAAGCTTCGACAACGAACACCATATATTTT. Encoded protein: CASSQASTTNTIYF.

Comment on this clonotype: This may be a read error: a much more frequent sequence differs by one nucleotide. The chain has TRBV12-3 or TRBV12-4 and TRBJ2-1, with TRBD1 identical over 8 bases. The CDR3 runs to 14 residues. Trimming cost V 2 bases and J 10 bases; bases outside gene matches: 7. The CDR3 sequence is CASSLRDRSVEQFF. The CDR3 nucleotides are TGTGCCAGCAGTTTACGGGACAGGTCCGTAGAGCAGTTCTTC.

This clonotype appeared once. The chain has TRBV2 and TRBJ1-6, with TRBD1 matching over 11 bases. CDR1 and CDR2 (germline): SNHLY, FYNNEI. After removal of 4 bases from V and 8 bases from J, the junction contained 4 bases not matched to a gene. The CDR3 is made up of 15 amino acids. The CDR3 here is CASSVPGQGDSPLHF. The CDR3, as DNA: TGTGCCAGCAGTGTTCCGGGACAGGGGGATTCACCCCTCCACTTT.

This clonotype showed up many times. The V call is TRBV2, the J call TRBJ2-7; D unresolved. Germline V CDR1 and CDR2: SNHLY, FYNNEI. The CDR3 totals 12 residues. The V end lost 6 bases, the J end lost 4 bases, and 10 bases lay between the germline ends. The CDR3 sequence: CASSATQYEQYF. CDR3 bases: TGTGCCAGCAGCGCTACACAATACGAGCAGTACTTC.

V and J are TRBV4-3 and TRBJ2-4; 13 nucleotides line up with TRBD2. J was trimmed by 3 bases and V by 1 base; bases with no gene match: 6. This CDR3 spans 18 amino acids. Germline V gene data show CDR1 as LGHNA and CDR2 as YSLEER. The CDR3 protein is CASSQGTSGRGGKNIQYF. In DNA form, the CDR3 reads TGCGCCAGCAGCCAAGGGACTAGCGGGAGAGGAGGCAAAAACATTCAGTACTTC.

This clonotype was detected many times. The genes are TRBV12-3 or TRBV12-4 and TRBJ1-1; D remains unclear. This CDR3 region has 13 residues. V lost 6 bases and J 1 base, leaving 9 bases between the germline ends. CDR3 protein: CASRVMENTEAFF. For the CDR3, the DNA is TGTGCCAGCAGGGTGATGGAGAACACTGAAGCTTTCTTT.

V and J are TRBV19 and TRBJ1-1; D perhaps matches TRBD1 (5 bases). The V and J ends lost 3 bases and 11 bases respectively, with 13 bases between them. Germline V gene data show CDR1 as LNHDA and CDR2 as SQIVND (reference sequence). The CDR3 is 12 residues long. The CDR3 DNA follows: TGTGCCAGTAGTATTGGAGGGGCAGGCGCTTTCTTT. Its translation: CASSIGGAGAFF. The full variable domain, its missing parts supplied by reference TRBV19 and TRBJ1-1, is DGGITQSPKYLFRKEGQNVTLSCEQNLNHDAMYWYRQDPGQGLRLIYYSQIVNDFQKGDIAEGYSVSREKKESFPLTVTSAQKNPTAFYLCASSIGGAGAFFGQGTRLTVV.

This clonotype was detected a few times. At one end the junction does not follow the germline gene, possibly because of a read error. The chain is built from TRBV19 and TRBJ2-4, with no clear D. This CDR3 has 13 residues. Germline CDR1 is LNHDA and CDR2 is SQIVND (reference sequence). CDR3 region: CASSIEARNIQYF. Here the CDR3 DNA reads TGTGCCAGTAGTATAGAGGCCAGAAACATTCAGTACTTC.

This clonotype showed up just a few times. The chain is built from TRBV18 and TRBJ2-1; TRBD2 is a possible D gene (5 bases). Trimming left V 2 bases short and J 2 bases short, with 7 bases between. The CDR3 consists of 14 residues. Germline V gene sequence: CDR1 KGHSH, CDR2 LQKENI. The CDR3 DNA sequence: TGTGCCAGCTCACCATTGAGGGCCTACAATGAGCAGTTCTTC. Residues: CASSPLRAYNEQFF.

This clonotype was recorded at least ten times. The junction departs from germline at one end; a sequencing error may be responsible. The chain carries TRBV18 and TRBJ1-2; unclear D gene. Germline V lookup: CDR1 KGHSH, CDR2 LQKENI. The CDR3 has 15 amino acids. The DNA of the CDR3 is TGTACCAGCTCACCCAATGGTAATTGGAACTATGGCTACACCTTC. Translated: CTSSPNGNWNYGYTF.

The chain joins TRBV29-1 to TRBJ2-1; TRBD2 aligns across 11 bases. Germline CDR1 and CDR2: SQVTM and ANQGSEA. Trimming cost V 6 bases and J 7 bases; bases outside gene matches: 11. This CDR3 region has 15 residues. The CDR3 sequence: CSVETSGTRANEQFF. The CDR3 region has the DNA TGCAGCGTCGAGACTAGCGGGACCCGGGCTAATGAGCAGTTCTTC.

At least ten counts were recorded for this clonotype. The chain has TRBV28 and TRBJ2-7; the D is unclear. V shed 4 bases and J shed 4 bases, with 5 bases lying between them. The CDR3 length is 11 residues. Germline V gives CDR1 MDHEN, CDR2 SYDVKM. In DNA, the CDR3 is TGTGCCAGCAGTTCTCAGTACGAGCAGTACTTC. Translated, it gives CASSSQYEQYF.

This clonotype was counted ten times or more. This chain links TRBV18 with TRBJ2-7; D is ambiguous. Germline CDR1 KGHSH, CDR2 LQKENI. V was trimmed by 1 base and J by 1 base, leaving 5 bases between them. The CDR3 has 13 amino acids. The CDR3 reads CASSPQKSYEQYF. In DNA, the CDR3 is TGTGCCAGCTCACCACAGAAGTCCTACGAGCAGTACTTC. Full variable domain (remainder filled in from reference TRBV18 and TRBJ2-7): NAGVMQNPRHLVRRRGQEARLRCSPMKGHSHVYWYRQLPEEGLKFMVYLQKENIIDESGMPKERFSAEFPKEGPSILRIQQVVRGDSAAYFCASSPQKSYEQYFGPGTRLTVT.

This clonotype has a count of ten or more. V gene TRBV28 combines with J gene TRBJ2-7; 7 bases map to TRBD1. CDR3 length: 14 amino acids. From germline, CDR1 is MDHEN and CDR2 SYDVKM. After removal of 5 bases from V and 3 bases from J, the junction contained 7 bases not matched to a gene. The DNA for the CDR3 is TGTGCCAGCAGTCCCCCGGGACAGATCTACGAGCAGTACTTC. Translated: CASSPPGQIYEQYF.